One T cell receptor beta chain is described in this entry. Its antigen is unidentified. The authors sequenced patients whose flow cytometry had shown CD8+CD57+ cell expansion. These data belong to a study of CD8+CD57+ T cells in acquired aplastic anemia. The CDR3 loop spans 15 amino acids. Looked up from germline, CDR1 is SNHLY and CDR2 is FYNNEI. V was clipped by 3 bases and J by 5 bases, with 16 bases between them. Investigators profiled TCR beta VDJ and CDR3 from genomic DNA template. TCRdb re-called the reads with MiXCR, one entry per CDR3 protein. The sample yields more than 70,000 distinct CDR3 sequences, less than 85% seen once. Whole-study findings and limits: About 29 CD8+ CDR3 sequences occurred in both the patients and the controls.

Sequenced material: sorted CD4+, CD8+, or CD8+CD57+ T cells (not recorded which) from PBMCs. The chain links TRBV2 to TRBJ1-1; D is undetermined. This clonotype was sampled from a human donor with aplastic anemia. Here the CDR3 reads CASSDGVGSGTEAFF. CDR3 in DNA: TGTGCCAGCAGTGATGGTGTCGGGTCGGGAACTGAAGCTTTCTTT.